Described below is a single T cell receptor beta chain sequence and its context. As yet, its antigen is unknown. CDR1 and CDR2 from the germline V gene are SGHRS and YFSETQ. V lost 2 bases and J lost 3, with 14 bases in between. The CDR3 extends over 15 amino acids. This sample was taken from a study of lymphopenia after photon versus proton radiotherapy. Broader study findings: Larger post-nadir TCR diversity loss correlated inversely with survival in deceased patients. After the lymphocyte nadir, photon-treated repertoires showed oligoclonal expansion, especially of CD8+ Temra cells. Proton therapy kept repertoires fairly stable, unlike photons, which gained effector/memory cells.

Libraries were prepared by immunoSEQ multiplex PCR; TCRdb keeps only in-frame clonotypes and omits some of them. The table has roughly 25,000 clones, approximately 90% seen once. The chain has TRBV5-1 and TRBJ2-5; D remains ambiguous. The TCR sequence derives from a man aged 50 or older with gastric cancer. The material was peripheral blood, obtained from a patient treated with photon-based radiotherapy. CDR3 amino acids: CASSFQMAHEETQYF. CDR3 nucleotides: TGCGCCAGCAGCTTCCAAATGGCGCACGAAGAGACCCAGTACTTC.